This T cell receptor (beta chain) was retrieved from a study of cytomegalovirus exposure and HLA in healthy donors. The CDR3 covers 15 residues. V dropped 3 bases and J dropped 9; count of bases not matched to a gene: 13. In germline, CDR1 is LNHDA, CDR2 SQIVND (reference sequence). PCR was performed using 60 Vbeta and 13 Jbeta primers. Assay: immunoSEQ multiplex PCR; the TCRdb copy retains only in-frame clones and omits some. The sample shows some 190,000 clones, 82% of them seen only once. This sequence was found in a man in his forties or fifties in good health and CMV-seronegative. Sequencing used PBMCs. The chain is built from TRBV19 and TRBJ2-7, with TRBD1 identical over 8 bases. The CDR3 DNA follows: TGTGCCAGTAGTATTTCCCTCTCGGACAGGGCCTCGCAGTACTTC. Translating gives CASSISLSDRASQYF.